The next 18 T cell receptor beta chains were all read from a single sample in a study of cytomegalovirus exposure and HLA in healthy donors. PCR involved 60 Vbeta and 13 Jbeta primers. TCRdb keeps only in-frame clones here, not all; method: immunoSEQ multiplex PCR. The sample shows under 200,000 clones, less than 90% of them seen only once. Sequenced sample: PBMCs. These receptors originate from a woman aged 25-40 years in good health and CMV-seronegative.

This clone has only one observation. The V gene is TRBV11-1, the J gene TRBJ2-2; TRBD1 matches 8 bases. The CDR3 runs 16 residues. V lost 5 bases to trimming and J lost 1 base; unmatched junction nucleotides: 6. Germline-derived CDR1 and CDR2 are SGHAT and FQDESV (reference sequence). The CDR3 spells CASSARQGWNTGELFF. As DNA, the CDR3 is TGTGCCAGCAGCGCCCGACAGGGGTGGAACACCGGGGAGCTGTTTTTT.

The chain's CDR3 is CSATARDTQYF. CDR3 sequence (DNA): TGCAGTGCAACTGCCCGAGATACGCAGTATTTT. The chain is built from TRBV20-1 and TRBJ2-3; D remains ambiguous. The germline V gene encodes CDR1 DFQATT and CDR2 SNEGSKA (reference sequence). Trimming removed 6 bases from V and 5 bases from J, with 9 bases in between. The CDR3 extends over 11 amino acids.

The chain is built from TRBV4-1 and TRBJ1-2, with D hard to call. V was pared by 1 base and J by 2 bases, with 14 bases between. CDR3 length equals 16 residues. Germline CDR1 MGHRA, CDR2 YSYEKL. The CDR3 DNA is TGCGCCAGCAGCCAAGGGGCCCAAGGACTGAACTATGGCTACACCTTC. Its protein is CASSQGAQGLNYGYTF.

CDR3 in amino acids: CASSSTTSGLPYEQYF. CDR3 DNA sequence: TGTGCCAGCAGTTCAACGACTAGCGGGCTCCCCTACGAGCAGTACTTC. The V gene is TRBV28, the J gene TRBJ2-7; 10 bases match TRBD2. This CDR3 region has 16 residues. The junction had 8 bases not matched to a gene; V was cut back by 4 bases and J by 2 bases. Germline-derived CDR1 and CDR2 are MDHEN and SYDVKM.

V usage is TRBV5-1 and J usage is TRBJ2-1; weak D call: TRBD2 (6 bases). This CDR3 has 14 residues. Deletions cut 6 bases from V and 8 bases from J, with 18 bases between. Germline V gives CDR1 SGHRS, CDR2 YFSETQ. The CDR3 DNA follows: TGCGCCAGCACGTTAGCGGCTAAAGGTTATGAGCAGTTCTTC. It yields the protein CASTLAAKGYEQFF.

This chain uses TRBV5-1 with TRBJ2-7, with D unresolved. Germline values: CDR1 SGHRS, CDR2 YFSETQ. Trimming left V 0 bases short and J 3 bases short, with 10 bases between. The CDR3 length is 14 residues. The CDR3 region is CASSLAGTDYEQYF. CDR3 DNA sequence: TGCGCCAGCAGCTTGGCCGGCACAGACTACGAGCAGTACTTC.

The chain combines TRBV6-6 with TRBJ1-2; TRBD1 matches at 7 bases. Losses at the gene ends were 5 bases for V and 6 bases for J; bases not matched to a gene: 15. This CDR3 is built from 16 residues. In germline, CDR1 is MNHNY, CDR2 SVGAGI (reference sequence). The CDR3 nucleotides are TGTGCCAGCAGTCGGGAGGGGGCAGGGGCTATTAATGGCTACACCTTC. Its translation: CASSREGAGAINGYTF.

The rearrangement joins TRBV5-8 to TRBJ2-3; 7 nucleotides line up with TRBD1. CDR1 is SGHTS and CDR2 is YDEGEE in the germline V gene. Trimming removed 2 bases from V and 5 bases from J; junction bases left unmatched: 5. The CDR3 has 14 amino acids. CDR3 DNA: TGTGCCAGCAGCTTTATCAGGGGGAGAGATACGCAGTATTTT. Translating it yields CASSFIRGRDTQYF.

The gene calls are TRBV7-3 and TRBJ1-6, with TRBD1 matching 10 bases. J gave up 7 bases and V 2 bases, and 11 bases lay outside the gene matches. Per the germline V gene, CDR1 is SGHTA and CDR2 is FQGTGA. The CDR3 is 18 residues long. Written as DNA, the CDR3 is TGTGCCAGCAGCTTATCTAAGGATGTGGGACAGGGGAATTCACCCCTCCACTTT. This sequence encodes CASSLSKDVGQGNSPLHF.

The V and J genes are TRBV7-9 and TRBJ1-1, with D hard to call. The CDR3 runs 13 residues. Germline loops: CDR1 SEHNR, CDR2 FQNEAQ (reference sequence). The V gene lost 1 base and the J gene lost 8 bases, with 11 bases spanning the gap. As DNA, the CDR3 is TGTGCCAGCAGCTTAGGGGGAGGCGACGAAGCTTTCTTT. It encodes CASSLGGGDEAFF.

CDR3 DNA sequence: TGTGCCAGCAGACGGATCGGGACAGGGTCCGAGCAGTACTTC. Translated, it gives CASRRIGTGSEQYF. The gene calls are TRBV27 and TRBJ2-7, with 9 bases lining up with TRBD1. Trimming at V came to 6 bases and at J to 6 bases, leaving 9 bases not matched to a gene. This CDR3 spans 14 amino acids. Germline lookup yields CDR1 MNHEY and CDR2 SMNVEV (reference sequence).

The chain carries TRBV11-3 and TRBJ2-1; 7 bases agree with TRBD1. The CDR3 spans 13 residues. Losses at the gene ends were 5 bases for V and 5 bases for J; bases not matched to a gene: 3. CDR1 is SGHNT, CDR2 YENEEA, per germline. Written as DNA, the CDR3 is TGTGCCAGCAGCCCGACAGGGCACAATGAGCAGTTCTTC. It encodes CASSPTGHNEQFF.

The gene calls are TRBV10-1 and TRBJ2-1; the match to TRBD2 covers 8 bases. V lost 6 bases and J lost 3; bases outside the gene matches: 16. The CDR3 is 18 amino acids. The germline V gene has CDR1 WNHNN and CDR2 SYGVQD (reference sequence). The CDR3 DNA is TGCGCCAGCAGCTTGCCTATTATAGCGGGGCCAATCTACAATGAGCAGTTCTTC. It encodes CASSLPIIAGPIYNEQFF.

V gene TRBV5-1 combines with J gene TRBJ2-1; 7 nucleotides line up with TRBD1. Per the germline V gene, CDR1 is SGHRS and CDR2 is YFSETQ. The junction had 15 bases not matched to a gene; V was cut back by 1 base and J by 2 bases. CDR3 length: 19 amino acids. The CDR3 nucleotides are TGCGCCAGCAGCTTGACCAGGACAGGTTCGCTCACAACCTACAATGAGCAGTTCTTC. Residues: CASSLTRTGSLTTYNEQFF.

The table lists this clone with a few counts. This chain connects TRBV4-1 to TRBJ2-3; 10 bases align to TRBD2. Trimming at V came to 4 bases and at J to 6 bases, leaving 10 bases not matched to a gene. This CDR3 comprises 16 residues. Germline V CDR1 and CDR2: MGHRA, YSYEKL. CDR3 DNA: TGCGCCAGCAGCCCACTAGCGGGGAGTGGGGCGGATACGCAGTATTTT. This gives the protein CASSPLAGSGADTQYF.

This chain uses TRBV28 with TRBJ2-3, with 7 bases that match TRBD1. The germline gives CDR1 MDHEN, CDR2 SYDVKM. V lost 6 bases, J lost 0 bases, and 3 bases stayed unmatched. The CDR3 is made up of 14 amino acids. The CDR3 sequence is CASSLTGSTDTQYF. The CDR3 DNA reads TGTGCCAGCAGCCTGACAGGGAGCACAGATACGCAGTATTTT.

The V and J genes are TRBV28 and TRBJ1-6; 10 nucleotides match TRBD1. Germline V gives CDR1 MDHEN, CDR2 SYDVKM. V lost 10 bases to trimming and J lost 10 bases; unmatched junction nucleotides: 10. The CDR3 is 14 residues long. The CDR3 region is CATFPGQGYSPLHF. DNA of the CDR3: TGTGCCACCTTTCCGGGACAGGGGTACTCACCCCTCCACTTT.

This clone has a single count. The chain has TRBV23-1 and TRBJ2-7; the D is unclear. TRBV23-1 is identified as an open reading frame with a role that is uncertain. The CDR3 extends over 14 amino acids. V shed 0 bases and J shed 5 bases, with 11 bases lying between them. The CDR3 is CASSQSSPCDEQYF. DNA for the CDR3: TGCGCCAGCAGTCAATCAAGTCCGTGCGACGAGCAGTACTTC.